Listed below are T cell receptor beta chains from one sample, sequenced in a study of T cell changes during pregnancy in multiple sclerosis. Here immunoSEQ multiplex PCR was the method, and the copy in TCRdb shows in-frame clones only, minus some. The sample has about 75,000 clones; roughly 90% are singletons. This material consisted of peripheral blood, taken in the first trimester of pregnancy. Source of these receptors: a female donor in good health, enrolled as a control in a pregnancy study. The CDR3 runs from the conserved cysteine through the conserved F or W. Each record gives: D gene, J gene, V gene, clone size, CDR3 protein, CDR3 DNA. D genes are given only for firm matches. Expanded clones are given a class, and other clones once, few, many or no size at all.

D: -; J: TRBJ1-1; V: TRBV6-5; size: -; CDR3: CASIRVGGGDAEAFF; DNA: TGTGCCAGCATCCGCGTCGGGGGGGGCGACGCTGAAGCTTTCTTT
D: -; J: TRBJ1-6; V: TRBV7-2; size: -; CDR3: CASSLVTGGLGVRSPLHF; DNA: TGTGCCAGCAGCTTAGTTACGGGGGGACTCGGTGTTCGTTCACCCCTCCACTTT
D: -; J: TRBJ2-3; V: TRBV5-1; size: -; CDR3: CASQRQSAGTDTQYF; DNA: TGCGCCAGCCAAAGACAGTCGGCTGGCACAGATACGCAGTATTTT
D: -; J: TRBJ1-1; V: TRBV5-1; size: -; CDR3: CASSFLGGEAFF; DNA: TGCGCCAGCAGCTTCCTGGGGGGTGAAGCTTTCTTT
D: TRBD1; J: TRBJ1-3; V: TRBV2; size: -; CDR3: CASRAPGTVAGNTIYF; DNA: TGTGCCAGCAGGGCTCCCGGGACAGTCGCCGGAAACACCATATATTTT
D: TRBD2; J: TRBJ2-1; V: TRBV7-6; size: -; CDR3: CASSPLGLASYNEQFF; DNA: TGTGCCAGCAGCCCACTGGGACTAGCGTCCTACAATGAGCAGTTCTTC
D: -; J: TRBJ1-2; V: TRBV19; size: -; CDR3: CASSVEGNYGYTF; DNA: TGTGCCAGCTCGGTGGAGGGGAACTATGGCTACACCTTC
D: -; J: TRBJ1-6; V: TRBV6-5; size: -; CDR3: CASQRGNNSPLHF; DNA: TGTGCCAGCCAGCGGGGAAATAATTCACCCCTCCACTTT
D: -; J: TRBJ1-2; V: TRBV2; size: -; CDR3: CAGNTVAYGYTF; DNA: TGTGCCGGAAACACAGTCGCCTATGGCTACACCTTC
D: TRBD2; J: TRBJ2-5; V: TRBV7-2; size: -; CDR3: CASSLGLAEETQYF; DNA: TGTGCCAGCAGCTTAGGACTAGCGGAGGAGACCCAGTACTTC
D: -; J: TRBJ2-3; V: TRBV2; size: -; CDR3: CASSERRAGWGDTQYF; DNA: TGTGCCAGCAGTGAAAGGAGGGCCGGGTGGGGGGATACGCAGTATTTT
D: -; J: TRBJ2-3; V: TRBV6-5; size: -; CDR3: CASSFSGFTDTQYF; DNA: TGTGCCAGCAGTTTCTCGGGCTTCACAGATACGCAGTATTTT
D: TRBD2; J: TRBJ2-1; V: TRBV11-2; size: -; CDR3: CASRYLAGASYNEQFF; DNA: TGTGCCAGCAGATACCTAGCGGGGGCCTCCTACAATGAGCAGTTCTTC
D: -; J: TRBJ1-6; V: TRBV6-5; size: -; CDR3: CASSYGGSNSPLHF; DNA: TGTGCCAGCAGTTACGGAGGGTCCAATTCACCCCTCCACTTT
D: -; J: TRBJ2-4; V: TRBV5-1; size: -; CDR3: CASSWAPGQRNIQYF; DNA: TGCGCCAGCAGCTGGGCTCCGGGACAAAGAAACATTCAGTACTTC
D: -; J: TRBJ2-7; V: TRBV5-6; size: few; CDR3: CASSSDTGPRDEQYF; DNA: TGTGCCAGCAGCTCAGACACAGGCCCCAGGGACGAGCAGTACTTC
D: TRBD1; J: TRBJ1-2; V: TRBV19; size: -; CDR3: CASRPTGENYGYTF; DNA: TGTGCCAGTAGACCGACAGGGGAAAATTATGGCTACACCTTC
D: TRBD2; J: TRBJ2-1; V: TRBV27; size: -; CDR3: CATVAGTSGYNEQFF; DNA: TGTGCCACCGTGGCGGGGACTAGCGGATACAATGAGCAGTTCTTC
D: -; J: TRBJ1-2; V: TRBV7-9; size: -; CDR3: CASSSGKLYGYTF; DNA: TGTGCCAGCAGCTCAGGGAAACTATATGGCTACACCTTC
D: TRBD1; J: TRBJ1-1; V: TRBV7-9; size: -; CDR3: CASSGQGNTEAFF; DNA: TGTGCCAGCAGCGGACAGGGAAACACTGAAGCTTTCTTT
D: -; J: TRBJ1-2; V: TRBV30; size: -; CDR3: CAWSAGFRDTDYGYTF; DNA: TGTGCCTGGAGCGCAGGTTTCCGGGACACTGACTATGGCTACACCTTC
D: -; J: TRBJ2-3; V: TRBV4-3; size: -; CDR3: CASSQGLENLDTQYF; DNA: TGCGCCAGCAGTCAAGGGTTAGAGAACTTAGATACGCAGTATTTT
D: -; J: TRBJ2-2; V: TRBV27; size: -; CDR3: CASTPLRGPGELFF; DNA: TGTGCCAGCACACCTCTCAGGGGCCCCGGGGAGCTGTTTTTT
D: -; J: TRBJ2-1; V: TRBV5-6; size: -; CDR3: CASSLVGPSRNYNEQFF; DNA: TGTGCCAGCAGCTTGGTGGGGCCCTCCAGAAATTACAATGAGCAGTTCTTC
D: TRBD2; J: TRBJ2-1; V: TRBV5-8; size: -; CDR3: CASSFFYELAGNEQFF; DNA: TGTGCCAGCAGCTTTTTTTACGAACTAGCGGGAAACGAGCAGTTCTTC
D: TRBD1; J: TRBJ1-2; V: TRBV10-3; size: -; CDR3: CAISERGTGYLHGYTF; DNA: TGTGCCATCAGTGAGAGGGGGACAGGGTATCTCCATGGCTACACCTTC
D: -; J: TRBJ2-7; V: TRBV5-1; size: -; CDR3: CASSGGLRYEQYF; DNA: TGCGCCAGCAGCGGGGGACTCCGGTACGAGCAGTACTTC
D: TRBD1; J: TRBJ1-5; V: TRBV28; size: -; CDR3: CASSRLTGAADQPQHF; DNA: TGTGCCAGCAGTCGACTGACAGGGGCCGCCGATCAGCCCCAGCATTTT
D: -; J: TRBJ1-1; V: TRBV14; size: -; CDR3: CASSQALRVGGAEAFF; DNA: TGTGCCAGCAGCCAGGCCTTGAGAGTTGGGGGGGCTGAAGCTTTCTTT
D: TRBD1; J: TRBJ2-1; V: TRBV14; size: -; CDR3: CASSLDRVWGEQFF; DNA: TGTGCCAGCAGCCTCGACAGGGTATGGGGTGAGCAGTTCTTC
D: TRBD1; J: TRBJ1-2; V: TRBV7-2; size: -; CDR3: CASSLKEGGRDNYGYTF; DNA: TGTGCCAGCAGCTTAAAGGAAGGGGGCAGGGACAACTATGGCTACACCTTC
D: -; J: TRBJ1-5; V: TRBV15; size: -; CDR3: CATSRDWAQGQPQHF; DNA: TGTGCCACCAGCAGAGATTGGGCGCAAGGCCAGCCCCAGCATTTT
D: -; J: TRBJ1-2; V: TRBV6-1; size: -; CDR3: CASSEKVAGYTF; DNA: TGTGCCAGCAGTGAAAAAGTGGCTGGCTACACCTTC
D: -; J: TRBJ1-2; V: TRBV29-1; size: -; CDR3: CSVSRTAQGAYGYTF; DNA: TGCAGCGTATCCCGGACGGCACAAGGGGCGTATGGCTACACCTTC
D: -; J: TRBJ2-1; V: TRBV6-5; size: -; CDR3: CASSYLGPYNEQFF; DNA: TGTGCCAGCAGTTATCTTGGCCCCTACAATGAGCAGTTCTTC
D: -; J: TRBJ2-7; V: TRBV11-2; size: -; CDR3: CASSKSTGAVYEQYF; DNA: TGTGCCAGCTCCAAGAGCACAGGCGCCGTATACGAGCAGTACTTC
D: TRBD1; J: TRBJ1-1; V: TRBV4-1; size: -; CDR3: CASSQVPYRGPTEAFF; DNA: TGCGCCAGCAGCCAAGTTCCGTACAGGGGGCCCACTGAAGCTTTCTTT
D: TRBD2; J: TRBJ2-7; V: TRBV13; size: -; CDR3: CASSLGWSGRYYEQYF; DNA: TGTGCCAGCAGCTTAGGCTGGAGCGGGAGATATTACGAGCAGTACTTC
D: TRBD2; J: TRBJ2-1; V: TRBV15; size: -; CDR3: CATSRGASGDYNEQFF; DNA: TGTGCCACCAGCAGAGGGGCTAGCGGGGACTACAATGAGCAGTTCTTC
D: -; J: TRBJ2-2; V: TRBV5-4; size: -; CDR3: CASSLGAKGAGELFF; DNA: TGTGCCAGCAGCTTGGGGGCAAAAGGGGCCGGGGAGCTGTTTTTT
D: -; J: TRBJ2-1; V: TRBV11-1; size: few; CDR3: CASSRERSEQFF; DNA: TGTGCCAGCAGCCGGGAGCGAAGTGAGCAGTTCTTC
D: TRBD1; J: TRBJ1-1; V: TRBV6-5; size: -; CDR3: CASSYSGTGDGTEAFF; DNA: TGTGCCAGCAGTTATTCCGGGACAGGGGATGGCACTGAAGCTTTCTTT
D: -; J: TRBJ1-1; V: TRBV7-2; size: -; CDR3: CASSRRTYEAFF; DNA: TGTGCCAGCAGCCGCAGGACTTACGAAGCTTTCTTT
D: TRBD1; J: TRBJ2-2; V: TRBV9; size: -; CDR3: CASSERQGVDTGELFF; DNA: TGTGCCAGCAGCGAGAGACAGGGCGTGGACACCGGGGAGCTGTTTTTT
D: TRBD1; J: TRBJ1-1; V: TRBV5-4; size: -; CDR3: CASSPGQGVIRNTEAFF; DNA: TGTGCCAGCAGCCCGGGACAGGGGGTAATAAGGAACACTGAAGCTTTCTTT
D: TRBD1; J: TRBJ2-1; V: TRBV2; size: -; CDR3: CASSGQGSYNEQFF; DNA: TGTGCCAGCAGTGGACAGGGCTCCTACAATGAGCAGTTCTTC
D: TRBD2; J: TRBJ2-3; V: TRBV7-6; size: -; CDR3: CASSPRLAGESSTDTQYF; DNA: TGTGCCAGCAGCCCCCGACTAGCGGGAGAGTCAAGCACAGATACGCAGTATTTT
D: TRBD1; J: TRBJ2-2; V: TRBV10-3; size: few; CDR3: CAISERDRGLNGELFF; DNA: TGTGCCATCAGTGAACGGGACAGGGGGCTGAACGGGGAGCTGTTTTTT
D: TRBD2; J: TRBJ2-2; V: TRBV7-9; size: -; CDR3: CASSPGTSGSIAGELFF; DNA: TGTGCCAGCAGCCCGGGGACTAGCGGGAGTATCGCCGGGGAGCTGTTTTTT
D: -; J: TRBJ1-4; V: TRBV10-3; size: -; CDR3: CAKYPRKRGKLFF; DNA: TGTGCCAAATACCCTCGAAAAAGGGGAAAACTGTTTTTT
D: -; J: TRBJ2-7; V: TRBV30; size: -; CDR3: CALRGGMSYEQYF; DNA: TGTGCCTTAAGGGGGGGGATGTCCTACGAGCAGTACTTC
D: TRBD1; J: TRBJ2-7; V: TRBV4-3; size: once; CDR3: CASSRGTGDAYEQYF; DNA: TGCGCCAGCAGCCGGGGGACAGGGGACGCCTACGAGCAGTACTTC
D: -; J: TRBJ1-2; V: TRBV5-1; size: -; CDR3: CASSPYTGEANYGYTF; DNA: TGCGCCAGCAGCCCTTACACAGGCGAAGCTAACTATGGCTACACCTTC
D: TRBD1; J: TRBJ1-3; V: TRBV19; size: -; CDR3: CASSLPGQASGNTIYF; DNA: TGTGCCAGTAGTCTCCCGGGACAGGCCTCTGGAAACACCATATATTTT
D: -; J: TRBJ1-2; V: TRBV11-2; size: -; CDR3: CASSLAPGNGYTF; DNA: TGTGCCAGCAGCTTAGCGCCAGGGAATGGCTACACCTTC
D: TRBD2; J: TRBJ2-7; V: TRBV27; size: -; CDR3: CASRRGGSSYEQYF; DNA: TGTGCCAGCAGACGGGGGGGAAGCTCCTACGAGCAGTACTTC
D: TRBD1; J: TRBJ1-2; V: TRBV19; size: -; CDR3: CASGTGHYGYTF; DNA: TGTGCCAGTGGGACAGGGCACTATGGCTACACCTTC
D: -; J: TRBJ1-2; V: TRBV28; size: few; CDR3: CASRPQGLRTRTFGYTF; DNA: TGTGCCAGCAGGCCCCAGGGTTTGAGGACAAGGACCTTCGGCTACACCTTC